The clone carrying this TCR beta chain was observed once. Germline V gene sequence: CDR1 LGHNA, CDR2 YSLEER. Losses at the gene ends were 5 bases for V and 4 bases for J; bases not matched to a gene: 10. The CDR3 sequence is 15 residues long. This specimen comes from a study of CD8 T cells in Susac syndrome. Study background: When blood was drawn, patients with Susac syndrome were on intravenous immunoglobulin alone, on corticosteroids, or therapy-naive.

It was with random hexamers that 0.5 to 1 ug RNA was reverse transcribed. TCR beta CDR3 was amplified by immunoSEQ covering 54 Vbeta and 13 Jbeta. Each CDR3 protein is one row after TCRdb ran MiXCR on the immunoSEQ multiplex PCR reads. The sample lists around 170,000 distinct CDR3 sequences, more than 90% occurring once. Sequencing targeted TCR beta in blood CD8+ and CD4+ T cells. TEMRA cells were enriched by FACS, while CD8+ and CD4+ T cells were obtained through a negative isolation that was performed magnetically. This TCR was recovered from a human donor with Susac syndrome. The chain carries TRBV4-3 and TRBJ2-7; 8 nucleotides match TRBD2. Sequences were obtained from CD4+ T cells from PBMCs. The CDR3, as DNA: TGCGCCAGCAGCTCACGGCGGGGGGCCGCATACGAGCAGTACTTC. As protein: CASSSRRGAAYEQYF.